Following are 7 T cell receptor beta chains from one sample sequenced in a study of blood T cells in healthy people across ages (dated by TCRdb to the mid-2010s). The library was built by means of 5' RACE. This sample was sequenced with an Illumina HiSeq 2500. A second PCR of about 7 to 12 cycles was run with a J-beta primer mix and a sample-barcoded 5' primer. The public sequencing data were trimmed at Q25 with fastp and processed into clonotypes with MiXCR by TCRdb, which kept only in-frame beta chains. Every CDR3 protein is listed once, alongside the most common genes and DNA of its rows. The sample records 550,000 to 750,000 distinct CDR3 sequences, roughly 20% of which are singletons. The biggest ten clones account for 3.5% to 4% of the sample. The sequenced material came from blood. The receptor source for this set is a man in his 70s in good health.

This clonotype was detected only a few times. The chain combines TRBV20-1 with TRBJ2-1; 9 positions agree with TRBD1. The J call is doubtful: the DNA matches TRBJ2-7 better. The CDR3 is 17 residues long. CDR1 is DFQATT, CDR2 SNEGSKA, per germline (reference sequence). The CDR3 loop reads CSARGYQGTGSLYEQYF. CDR3 DNA: TGCAGTGCTAGAGGGTACCAAGGGACAGGGTCACTCTACGAGCAGTACTTC.

The genes are TRBV11-2 and TRBJ2-1; 9 bases match TRBD2. Germline CDR1 is SGHAT and CDR2 is FQNNGV. V gave up 4 bases and J gave up 4 bases; unmatched junction bases: 5. The length of the CDR3 is 15 residues. The CDR3 DNA reads as TGTGCCAGCAGCTCGGGACTAGCAGAATACAATGAGCAGTTCTTC. Translated: CASSSGLAEYNEQFF.

The gene calls are TRBV28 and TRBJ2-3, with 10 bases identical to TRBD2. The germline gives CDR1 MDHEN, CDR2 SYDVKM. J was trimmed by 0 bases and V by 3 bases; bases with no gene match: 6. This CDR3 contains 17 residues. CDR3 in DNA: TGTGCCAGCAGTTTGGTTGGACTAGCGGAGAGCACAGATACGCAGTATTTT. Encoded protein: CASSLVGLAESTDTQYF.

This clonotype was seen ten or more times. V is TRBV6-5 and J is TRBJ1-4; 7 nucleotides line up with TRBD1. Germline lookup yields CDR1 MNHEY and CDR2 SVGAGI. V lost 7 bases, J lost 10 bases, and 15 bases stayed unmatched. The CDR3 is 15 residues long. The CDR3 coding sequence is TGTGCCAGCACGGGACAGCGACCTTTCTTTGGAAAACTGTTTTTT. Translated, it gives CASTGQRPFFGKLFF.

The J gene is TRBJ1-1, the V gene TRBV20-1; 8 bases are shared with TRBD1. Losses at the gene ends were 6 bases for V and 5 bases for J; bases not matched to a gene: 8. Germline CDR1 reads DFQATT; CDR2 reads SNEGSKA (reference sequence). This CDR3 has 13 amino acids. In DNA form, the CDR3 reads TGCAGTGCGCCGCAGGGGGCGCGTACTGAAGCTTTCTTT. It is translated as CSAPQGARTEAFF.

This clonotype was picked up a small number of times. This chain connects TRBV2 to TRBJ1-5; no clear D gene. The CDR3 consists of 14 residues. V lost 3 bases and J 9 bases, leaving 15 bases between the germline ends. Looked up from germline, CDR1 is SNHLY and CDR2 is FYNNEI. The CDR3 DNA reads as TGTGCCAGCAGTGAGATAGGAGACCTGCGGCCCCAGCATTTT. It codes for CASSEIGDLRPQHF.

The chain employs TRBV19 and TRBJ1-4; D not resolved. The CDR3 is 13 amino acids. V was trimmed by 7 bases and J by 4 bases, leaving 10 bases between them. Germline V lookup: CDR1 LNHDA, CDR2 SQIVND (reference sequence). The CDR3 DNA sequence: TGTGCCAGTATCGGAGGATATAATGAAAAACTGTTTTTT. Translation: CASIGGYNEKLFF. The whole variable domain, filled in from reference TRBV19 and TRBJ1-4, reads DGGITQSPKYLFRKEGQNVTLSCEQNLNHDAMYWYRQDPGQGLRLIYYSQIVNDFQKGDIAEGYSVSREKKESFPLTVTSAQKNPTAFYLCASIGGYNEKLFFGSGTQLSVL.